Below are 20 T cell receptor beta chains sequenced from a single sample in a study of blood T cell repertoires in COVID-19 (dated by TCRdb to the early 2020s). Libraries came from the immunoSEQ multiplex PCR assay. The immuneACCESS repertoire file appears here via TCRdb, limited to in-frame rearrangements. These files lack a portion of the clones; in checked studies, under half of the deficit traces to unresolved V genes, and the cause of the others is not known. This sample has 250,000 to 300,000 clones in its table, and about 90% of those were observed once. The leading ten clones occupy 1.2% of the sample. The specimen sequenced was PBMCs or T cells enriched from blood (not recorded which). The receptors here all came from a human donor in a cohort exposed to, infected with or recovered from COVID-19 (not recorded which). The donor label of this sample is uncertain.

The V call is TRBV27, the J call TRBJ1-1; D may be TRBD1 (6 bases). This CDR3 is 17 amino acids long. Germline V lookup: CDR1 MNHEY, CDR2 SMNVEV (reference sequence). Trimming removed 0 bases at V and 1 base at J, with 15 bases between. The CDR3 DNA reads TGTGCCAGCAGTTTATCGGGGGGGCGCTTGGGGAACACTGAAGCTTTCTTT. This gives the protein CASSLSGGRLGNTEAFF.

This sequence joins TRBV10-1 and TRBJ2-7, with TRBD2 matching 11 bases. This CDR3 contains 14 residues. With V trimmed by 8 bases and J by 2 bases, 5 bases remained unmatched. Germline V gene data show CDR1 as WNHNN and CDR2 as SYGVQD (reference sequence). The CDR3 protein is CASPLLAGAYEQYF. The CDR3 DNA reads TGCGCCAGCCCCTTACTAGCGGGAGCCTACGAGCAGTACTTC.

V and J are TRBV11-2 and TRBJ1-1; 7 nucleotides match TRBD1. The CDR3 loop spans 15 amino acids. Trimming took 3 bases from V and 5 from J; bases not matched to a gene: 9. Germline V gives CDR1 SGHAT, CDR2 FQNNGV. The CDR3 protein is CASSLVSGGGTEAFF. CDR3 coding DNA: TGTGCCAGCAGCTTGGTATCAGGGGGTGGGACTGAAGCTTTCTTT.

The chain employs TRBV6-5 and TRBJ2-5; tentatively, D is TRBD2 (6 bases). Trimming removed 4 bases at V and 2 bases at J, with 14 bases between. The germline gives CDR1 MNHEY, CDR2 SVGAGI. The CDR3 is 15 amino acids. The CDR3 DNA reads TGTGCCAGCAGTTCCCTAGCGCTAGGGCAAGAGACCCAGTACTTC. Translating gives CASSSLALGQETQYF.

In this sample, this clone turned up once. This sequence joins TRBV11-2 and TRBJ2-3; a weak D match, TRBD2 (6 bases). The germline gives CDR1 SGHAT, CDR2 FQNNGV. This CDR3 is built from 15 residues. V lost 1 base, J lost 6 bases, and 14 bases lay in between. Written as DNA, the CDR3 is TGTGCCAGCAGCTTAGGGTCCGGGGGTGATGATACGCAGTATTTT. Residues: CASSLGSGGDDTQYF.

The rearrangement uses TRBV9 and TRBJ1-2; TRBD1 aligns across 9 bases. Per the germline V gene, CDR1 is SGDLS and CDR2 is YYNGEE. V shed 4 bases and J 5 bases; nucleotides not matched to a gene: 9. The CDR3 runs 15 residues. The CDR3 is CASSLGTGHYYGYTF. CDR3 nucleotides: TGTGCCAGCAGCCTAGGGACAGGGCACTATTATGGCTACACCTTC.

The chain carries TRBV5-4 and TRBJ1-1; D is perhaps TRBD1 (5 bases). The CDR3 sequence is 13 residues long. V was trimmed by 0 bases and J by 3 bases, leaving 6 bases between them. Germline CDR1 reads SGHNT; CDR2 reads YYREEE (reference sequence). As DNA, the CDR3 is TGTGCCAGCAGCTTGGGGGGGGACACTGAAGCTTTCTTT. Its protein product is CASSLGGDTEAFF.

The chain joins TRBV10-3 to TRBJ1-3, with D perhaps TRBD1 (5 bases). CDR3 length equals 16 residues. In germline, CDR1 is ENHRY, CDR2 SYGVKD. V was trimmed by 2 bases and J by 2 bases, leaving 13 bases between them. This CDR3 reads CAISEPTQAAGNTIYF. The CDR3 nucleotides read TGTGCCATCAGTGAGCCTACACAGGCAGCTGGAAACACCATATATTTT.

V is TRBV5-4 and J is TRBJ1-1; no reliable D call. V lost 4 bases to trimming and J lost 5 bases, with 12 bases between them. Germline values: CDR1 SGHNT, CDR2 YYREEE (reference sequence). CDR3 length: 13 residues. CDR3 sequence: CASSPEGWTEAFF. CDR3 nucleotide sequence: TGTGCCAGCAGCCCCGAGGGTTGGACTGAAGCTTTCTTT.

The sample holds a few counts of this clone. The chain carries TRBV5-1 and TRBJ2-1; D is perhaps TRBD1 (6 bases). The CDR3 has 15 amino acids. V lost 3 bases, J lost 9 bases, and 19 bases lay in between. CDR1 is SGHRS and CDR2 is YFSETQ in the germline V gene. CDR3 nucleotides: TGCGCCAGCAGCTCGACGGCAGGGGTTGATGGTGAGCAGTTCTTC. This gives the protein CASSSTAGVDGEQFF.

The chain couples TRBV25-1 to TRBJ1-1, with D uncertain. Trimming took off 4 bases at V and 8 bases at J, with 11 bases between the two ends. The germline V gene has CDR1 MGHDK and CDR2 SYGVNS. The CDR3 length is 12 residues. The CDR3 DNA sequence: TGTGCCAGCAGTGGACAAACAAGGGAAGCTTTCTTT. The encoded protein is CASSGQTREAFF.

The chain joins TRBV7-2 to TRBJ2-3; 8 nucleotides line up with TRBD1. The V and J ends lost 5 bases and 6 bases, in that order; junction bases with no gene match: 7. Per germline, CDR1 SGHTA and CDR2 FQGNSA. The CDR3 is 14 amino acids. The CDR3 bases are TGTGCCAGCAGCCCTCGACAGGGGCGGGATACGCAGTATTTT. Translating gives CASSPRQGRDTQYF.

The J gene is TRBJ1-2, the V gene TRBV30, with a possible D match to TRBD1 (5 bases). Trimming removed 5 bases at V and 8 bases at J, with 15 bases between. The V gene's germline CDR1 is GTSNPN and CDR2 SVGIG (reference sequence). CDR3 size: 12 residues. CDR3 amino acids: CAWAEGTGGYTF. As DNA, the CDR3 is TGTGCCTGGGCGGAGGGGACTGGGGGCTACACCTTC.

The J gene is TRBJ1-4, the V gene TRBV29-1, with D unclear. Trimming took off 4 bases at V and 5 bases at J, with 11 bases between the two ends. The CDR3 covers 13 residues. CDR1 SQVTM and CDR2 ANQGSEA come from the germline V gene. The CDR3 spells CSVVGLLNEKLFF. CDR3 DNA sequence: TGCAGCGTTGTCGGACTCCTAAATGAAAAACTGTTTTTT.

This chain connects TRBV28 to TRBJ1-2; D perhaps matches TRBD1 (5 bases). V shed 5 bases and J shed 1 base, with 20 bases lying between them. CDR1 MDHEN and CDR2 SYDVKM come from the germline V gene. CDR3 length: 17 residues. CDR3 loop: CASSGGTGAALNYGYTF. In DNA form, the CDR3 reads TGTGCCAGCAGTGGGGGGACTGGTGCGGCCCTTAACTATGGCTACACCTTC.

In its sample, this clone was seen once. The chain employs TRBV29-1 and TRBJ1-2; 9 bases agree with TRBD1. The CDR3 sequence is 11 residues long. Germline V gene lookup returns CDR1 SQVTM and CDR2 ANQGSEA. The CDR3, as DNA: TGCAGTGACAGGGGGAATAATGGCTACACCTTC. It yields the protein CSDRGNNGYTF.

This clone occurred once. The chain links TRBV7-8 to TRBJ1-6; D unclear. The CDR3 has 18 residues. Trimming cost V 1 base and J 0 bases, with 13 bases left between them. Germline CDR1 reads SGHVS; CDR2 reads FQNEAQ. This CDR3 reads CASSLGEGGGSYNSPLHF. DNA for the CDR3: TGTGCCAGCAGCTTAGGGGAGGGCGGCGGCTCCTATAATTCACCCCTCCACTTT.

J is TRBJ1-4 and V is TRBV6-5; D ambiguous. CDR1 MNHEY and CDR2 SVGAGI come from the germline V gene. V was clipped by 2 bases and J by 8 bases, with 15 bases between them. This CDR3 is 15 amino acids long. CDR3 sequence: CASSYNRVSGEKLFF. The CDR3 DNA is TGTGCCAGCAGTTACAATAGGGTGAGCGGGGAAAAACTGTTTTTT.

The chain employs TRBV5-1 and TRBJ2-5, with D perhaps TRBD2 (6 bases). The V gene's germline CDR1 is SGHRS and CDR2 YFSETQ. V was clipped by 1 base and J by 1 base, with 11 bases between them. CDR3 length equals 15 residues. Here the CDR3 DNA reads TGCGCCAGCAGCTTGTCAAGTAGCGGCCAAGAGACCCAGTACTTC. Translation gives CASSLSSSGQETQYF.

This clone has only a few counts. This chain joins TRBV27 and TRBJ2-7; possibly TRBD2 for D (5 bases). CDR1 is MNHEY and CDR2 is SMNVEV in the germline V gene (reference sequence). The CDR3 runs to 11 residues. V dropped 6 bases and J dropped 2 bases, with 5 bases sitting between them. The CDR3 DNA reads as TGTGCCAGCAGCGGGGCCTACGAGCAGTACTTC. Translated: CASSGAYEQYF.